Listed below are T cell receptor beta chains from one sample, sequenced in a study of blood T cell repertoires in COVID-19. Clones were read by immunoSEQ multiplex PCR, and TCRdb kept only the in-frame ones, dropping some. The sample gives about 120,000 clones, 85% to 90% of which show up once; approximately 2% is in the top ten. Sequencing was done on a sample of peripheral blood. The receptor set was obtained from a woman aged 50 to 60 with acute or convalescent COVID-19. Both conserved end residues are part of each CDR3. A D gene is named only where the DNA matches it firmly. Rows may omit the clone size; those that give it use once, few, many or a size class.

-	TRBD2	TRBV3-1/TRBV3-2	19	TRBJ2-5	TGTGCCAGCAGCCAAGATGTTGGGTCCGGGACTAGCGGACAAGAGACCCAGTACTTC	CASSQDVGSGTSGQETQYF
-	-	TRBV11-1	16	TRBJ2-3	TGTGCCAGCAGCGTCCTCCGGGACTCGAGCACAGATACGCAGTATTTT	CASSVLRDSSTDTQYF
-	-	TRBV5-1	14	TRBJ2-7	TGCGCCAGCAGCCGTGGAGGGCCCAATTACGAGCAGTACTTC	CASSRGGPNYEQYF
once	-	TRBV4-3	16	TRBJ2-7	TGCGCCAGCAGCCAAGATCTGAGGGCAGGAAGCTACGAGCAGTACTTC	CASSQDLRAGSYEQYF
-	TRBD2	TRBV4-3	16	TRBJ2-3	TGCGCCAGCAGCCAAGATGCGGCTAGCGGGAGGCCTACGCAGTATTTT	CASSQDAASGRPTQYF
-	TRBD1	TRBV2	15	TRBJ2-7	TGTGCCAGCAGTGACCGGGACAGCCGGGCCTACGAGCAGTACTTC	CASSDRDSRAYEQYF
-	-	TRBV20-1	11	TRBJ2-7	TGCAGTGTGCGAAGCGGCCACGAGCAGTACTTC	CSVRSGHEQYF
-	TRBD1	TRBV6-2/TRBV6-3	16	TRBJ1-5	TGTGCCAGCAGTTACATGTCGACAGGGGGCAATCAGCCCCAGCATTTT	CASSYMSTGGNQPQHF
-	-	TRBV6-6	14	TRBJ1-2	TGTGCCAGCACTTCCGCTGGGGCGAACTATGGCTACACCTTC	CASTSAGANYGYTF
-	-	TRBV6-1	14	TRBJ2-3	TGTGCCAGCAGTGAGGGGGCAGGCACAGATACGCAGTATTTT	CASSEGAGTDTQYF
once	-	TRBV5-4	18	TRBJ1-4	TGTGCCAGCAGCTCCAGGGATTCAGGAGCCCCAGGTGGTGAAAAACTGTTTTTT	CASSSRDSGAPGGEKLFF
-	-	TRBV15	15	TRBJ2-3	TGTGCCACCAGCAGGCAGGCTACGGCTCCGGATACGCAGTATTTT	CATSRQATAPDTQYF
-	-	TRBV27	12	TRBJ2-1	TGTGCCAGCAGTAGACTCCAGGGCGAGCAGTTCTTC	CASSRLQGEQFF
-	TRBD1	TRBV2	15	TRBJ2-3	TGTGCCAGCAGCCGTGACAGGGGGCCGACGGATACGCAGTATTTT	CASSRDRGPTDTQYF
-	-	TRBV11-2	13	TRBJ1-2	TGTGCCAGCAGGCGCGCAGGGAACTATGGCTACACCTTC	CASRRAGNYGYTF
-	TRBD1	TRBV11-2	13	TRBJ1-3	TGTGCCAGCAGCCGGACAGGGATCGACACCATATATTTT	CASSRTGIDTIYF
-	TRBD1	TRBV27	15	TRBJ1-4	TGTGCCAGCAGTTTATCAAGACAGGGTAGTGAAAAACTGTTTTTT	CASSLSRQGSEKLFF
-	TRBD1	TRBV30	14	TRBJ1-5	TGTGCCTGGAGCCCGGGACAGCTAGATCAGCCCCAGCATTTT	CAWSPGQLDQPQHF
-	-	TRBV7-2	14	TRBJ1-5	TGTGCCAGCAGTTCTACAGGCTACAATCAGCCCCAGCATTTT	CASSSTGYNQPQHF
-	-	TRBV9	16	TRBJ2-6	TGTGCCAGCAGCGTAGCCCCCTTGTTTGGGGCCAACGTCCTGACTTTC	CASSVAPLFGANVLTF
-	TRBD1	TRBV10-3	14	TRBJ2-7	TGTGCCATCAGATCCCGGGACAGGGGTTACGAGCAGTACTTC	CAIRSRDRGYEQYF
-	-	TRBV19	14	TRBJ1-2	TGTGCCAGTATTTGGGAGGGAGTCAACTATGGCTACACCTTC	CASIWEGVNYGYTF
-	TRBD2	TRBV5-4	19	TRBJ2-1	TGTGCCAGCAGCTTGAGTAGCGGGAGGAGGTCGGGCTCCTACAATGAGCAGTTCTTC	CASSLSSGRRSGSYNEQFF
-	TRBD2	TRBV2	15	TRBJ2-1	TGTGCCAGAGGACTGACTAGCGGTACCTACAATGAGCAGTTCTTC	CARGLTSGTYNEQFF
-	-	TRBV5-1	15	TRBJ2-2	TGCGCCAGCAGCTTGGGGACTTCGAACACCGGGGAGCTGTTTTTT	CASSLGTSNTGELFF
-	-	TRBV6-2/TRBV6-3	12	TRBJ2-7	TGTGCCAGCAGCACTACTAGTATCGAGCAGTACTTC	CASSTTSIEQYF
-	-	TRBV5-1	14	TRBJ2-7	TGCGCCAGCAGCTTACGGACACCCACCTACGAGCAGTACTTC	CASSLRTPTYEQYF
-	-	TRBV10-1	11	TRBJ2-3	TGCGCCAGCAGTGAAGGCGGTACGCAGTATTTT	CASSEGGTQYF
once	-	TRBV18	14	TRBJ1-2	TGTGCCAGCTCGCCCTACAGGGAAGACTATGGCTACACCTTC	CASSPYREDYGYTF
once	-	TRBV6-2/TRBV6-3	14	TRBJ1-5	TGTGCCAGCAGTGTCGGACACTACAATCAGCCCCAGCATTTT	CASSVGHYNQPQHF
once	TRBD1	TRBV19	15	TRBJ1-2	TGTGCCAGTAGTAACCCGGGACAGGGAGACTATGGCTACACCTTC	CASSNPGQGDYGYTF
-	TRBD1	TRBV7-6	15	TRBJ2-1	TGTGCCAGCAGCTCAGGGGGCGGGACGATCAATGAGCAGTTCTTC	CASSSGGGTINEQFF